Listed here is a single T cell receptor beta chain. Its antigen is undetermined. Germline lookup yields CDR1 SNHLY and CDR2 FYNNEI. Deletions cut 4 bases from V and 8 bases from J, with 12 bases between. This CDR3 spans 13 amino acids. Produced via immunoSEQ multiplex PCR; TCRdb's table is partial and in-frame only. The sample comprises 80,000 to 90,000 clones, approximately 96% of which are singletons, and roughly 0.8% rests with the top ten. The sample belongs to a study of cytomegalovirus exposure and HLA in healthy donors. Study-level points and caveats: Diagnosis of cytomegalovirus status made by the classifier reportedly showed high specificity and sensitivity. Among TCR sequences, most were rare, though some public TCRs appeared in many donors. Subsequent analysis revealed that first-cohort TCR clusters tended to co-occur in the roughly 120 validation repertoires.

The clonotype comes from a man younger than 35 in good health and CMV-seronegative. Sample: PBMCs. The chain employs TRBV2 and TRBJ2-1; D call uncertain. Written as DNA, the CDR3 is TGTGCCAGCAGTGGGTCGAGTCGGGATGAGCAGTTCTTC. This codes for CASSGSSRDEQFF.